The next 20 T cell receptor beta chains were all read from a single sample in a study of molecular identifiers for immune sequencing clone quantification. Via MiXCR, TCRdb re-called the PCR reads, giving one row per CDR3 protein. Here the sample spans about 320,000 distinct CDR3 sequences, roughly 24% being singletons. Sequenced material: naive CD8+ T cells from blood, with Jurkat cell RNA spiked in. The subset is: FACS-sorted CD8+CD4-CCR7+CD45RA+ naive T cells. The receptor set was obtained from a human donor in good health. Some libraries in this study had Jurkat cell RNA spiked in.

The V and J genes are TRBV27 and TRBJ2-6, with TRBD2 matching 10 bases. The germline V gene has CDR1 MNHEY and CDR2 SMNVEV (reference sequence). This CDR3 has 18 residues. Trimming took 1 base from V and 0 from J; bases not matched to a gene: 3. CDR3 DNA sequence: TGTGCCAGCAGTTTATTGCCTAGCGGGAGCTCTGGGGCCAACGTCCTGACTTTC. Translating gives CASSLLPSGSSGANVLTF.

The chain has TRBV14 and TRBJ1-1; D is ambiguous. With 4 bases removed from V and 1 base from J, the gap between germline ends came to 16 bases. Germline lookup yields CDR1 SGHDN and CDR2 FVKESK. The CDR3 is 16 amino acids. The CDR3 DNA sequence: TGTGCCAGCAGCCCCTACGGGAGGCCAGAGAACACTGAAGCTTTCTTT. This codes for CASSPYGRPENTEAFF.

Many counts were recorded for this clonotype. The CDR3 sequence is CASSPRVGEQYF. In DNA form, the CDR3 reads TGTGCCAGCAGCCCCAGGGTGGGCGAGCAGTACTTC. The rearrangement joins TRBV7-9 to TRBJ2-7; D possibly corresponds to TRBD1 (5 bases). Germline V gene data show CDR1 as SEHNR and CDR2 as FQNEAQ (reference sequence). V was clipped by 5 bases and J by 6 bases, with 11 bases between them. The CDR3 consists of 12 residues. Combining the CDR3 with reference TRBV7-9 and TRBJ2-7 gives the whole variable domain DTGVSQNPRHKITKRGQNVTFRCDPISEHNRLYWYRQTLGQGPEFLTYFQNEAQLEKSRLLSDRFSAERPKGSFSTLEIQRTEQGDSAMYLCASSPRVGEQYFGPGTRLTVT.

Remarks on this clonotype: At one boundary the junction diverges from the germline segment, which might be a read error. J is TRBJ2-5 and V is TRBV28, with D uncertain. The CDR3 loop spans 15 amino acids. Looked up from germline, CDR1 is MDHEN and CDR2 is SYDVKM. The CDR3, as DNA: TGTGCCAGCAGCTCCTACGGCACGTACCAAGGGACCCAGTACTTC. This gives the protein CASSSYGTYQGTQYF. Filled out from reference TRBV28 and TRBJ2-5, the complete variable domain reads DVKVTQSSRYLVKRTGEKVFLECVQDMDHENMFWYRQDPGLGLRLIYFSYDVKMKEKGDIPEGYSVSREKKERFSLILESASTNQTSMYLCASSSYGTYQGTQYFGPGTRLLVL.

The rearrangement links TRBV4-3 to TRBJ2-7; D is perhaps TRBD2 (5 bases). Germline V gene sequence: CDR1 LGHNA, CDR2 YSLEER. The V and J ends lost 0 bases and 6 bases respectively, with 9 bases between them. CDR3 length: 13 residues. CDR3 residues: CASSQDRGAEQYF. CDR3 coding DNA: TGCGCCAGCAGCCAAGATCGGGGTGCCGAGCAGTACTTC.

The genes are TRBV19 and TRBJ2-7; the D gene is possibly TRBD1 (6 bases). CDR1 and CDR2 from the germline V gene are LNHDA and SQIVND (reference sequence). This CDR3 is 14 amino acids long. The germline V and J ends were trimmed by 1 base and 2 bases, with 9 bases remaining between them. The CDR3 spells CASSIVGHAYEQYF. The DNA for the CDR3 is TGTGCCAGTAGTATAGTGGGACACGCCTACGAGCAGTACTTC.

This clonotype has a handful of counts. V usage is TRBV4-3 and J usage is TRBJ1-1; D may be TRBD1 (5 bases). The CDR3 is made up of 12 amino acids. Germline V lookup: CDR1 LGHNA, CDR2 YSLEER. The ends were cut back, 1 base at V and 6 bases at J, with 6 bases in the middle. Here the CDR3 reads CASSQGGAEAFF. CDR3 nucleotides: TGCGCCAGCAGCCAAGGAGGGGCTGAAGCTTTCTTT.

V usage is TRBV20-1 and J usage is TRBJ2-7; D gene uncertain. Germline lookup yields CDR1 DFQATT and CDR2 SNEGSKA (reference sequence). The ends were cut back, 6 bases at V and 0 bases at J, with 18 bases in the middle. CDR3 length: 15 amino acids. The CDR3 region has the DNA TGCAGTGCGGCAGACGATCAAAGGAGCTCCTACGAGCAGTACTTC. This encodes CSAADDQRSSYEQYF.

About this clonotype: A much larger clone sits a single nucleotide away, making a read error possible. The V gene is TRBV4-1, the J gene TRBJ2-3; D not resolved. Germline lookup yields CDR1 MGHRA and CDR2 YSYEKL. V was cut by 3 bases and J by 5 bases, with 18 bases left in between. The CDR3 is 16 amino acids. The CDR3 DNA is TGCGCCAGCAGCCACGGAAGGGTCCCGATACGAGATACGCAGTATTTT. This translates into CASSHGRVPIRDTQYF.

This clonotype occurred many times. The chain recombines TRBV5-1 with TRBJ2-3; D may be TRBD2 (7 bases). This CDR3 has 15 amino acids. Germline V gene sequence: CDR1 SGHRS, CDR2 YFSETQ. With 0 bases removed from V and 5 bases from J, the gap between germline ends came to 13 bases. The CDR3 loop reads CASSLGGLGGDTQYF. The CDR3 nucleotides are TGCGCCAGCAGCTTGGGTGGACTAGGGGGAGATACGCAGTATTTT.

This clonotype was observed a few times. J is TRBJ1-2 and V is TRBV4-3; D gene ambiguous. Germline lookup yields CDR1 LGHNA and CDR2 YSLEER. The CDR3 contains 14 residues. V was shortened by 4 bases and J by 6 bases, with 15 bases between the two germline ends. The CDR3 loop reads CASSPLLRIDGYTF. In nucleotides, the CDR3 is TGCGCCAGCAGCCCGTTGCTCAGAATTGATGGCTACACCTTC.

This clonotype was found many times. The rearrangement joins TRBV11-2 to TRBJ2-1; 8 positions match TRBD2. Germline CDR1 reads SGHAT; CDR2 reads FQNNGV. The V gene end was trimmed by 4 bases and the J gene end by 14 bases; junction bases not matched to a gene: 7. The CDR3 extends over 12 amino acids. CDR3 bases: TGTGCCAGCAGCTCCGTTAGCGGGGAGAAGTTCTTC. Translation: CASSSVSGEKFF.

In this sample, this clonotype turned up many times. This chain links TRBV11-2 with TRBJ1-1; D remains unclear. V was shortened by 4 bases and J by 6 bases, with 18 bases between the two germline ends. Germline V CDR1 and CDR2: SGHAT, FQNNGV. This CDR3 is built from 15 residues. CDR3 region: CASSSLDGKGAEAFF. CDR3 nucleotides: TGTGCCAGCAGCTCCCTGGACGGGAAGGGAGCTGAAGCTTTCTTT.

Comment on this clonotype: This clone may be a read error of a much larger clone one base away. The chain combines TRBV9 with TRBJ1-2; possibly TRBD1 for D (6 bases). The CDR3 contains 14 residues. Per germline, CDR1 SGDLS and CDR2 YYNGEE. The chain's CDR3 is CASSVGDRPYGYIF. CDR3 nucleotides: TGTGCCAGCAGCGTAGGAGACAGGCCTTACGGCTACATCTTC.

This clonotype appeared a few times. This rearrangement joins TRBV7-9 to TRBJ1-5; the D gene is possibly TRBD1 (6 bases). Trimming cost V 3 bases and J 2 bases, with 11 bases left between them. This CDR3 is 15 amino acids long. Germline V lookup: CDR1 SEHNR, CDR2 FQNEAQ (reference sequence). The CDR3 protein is CASSFTGLGNQPQHF. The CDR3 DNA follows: TGTGCCAGCAGCTTCACAGGGTTGGGCAATCAGCCCCAGCATTTT.

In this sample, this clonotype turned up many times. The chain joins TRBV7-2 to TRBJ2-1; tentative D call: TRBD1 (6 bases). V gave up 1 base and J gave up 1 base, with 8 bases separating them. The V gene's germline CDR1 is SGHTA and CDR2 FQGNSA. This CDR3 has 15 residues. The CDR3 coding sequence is TGTGCCAGCAGCTTAGACAGGGCATCCTACAATGAGCAGTTCTTC. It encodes CASSLDRASYNEQFF.

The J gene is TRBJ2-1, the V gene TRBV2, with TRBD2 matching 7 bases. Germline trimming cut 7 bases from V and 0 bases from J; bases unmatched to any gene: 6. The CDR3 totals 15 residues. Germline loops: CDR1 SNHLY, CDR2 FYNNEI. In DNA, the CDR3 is TGTGCCAGCACCCCCGGGGACTACTCCTACAATGAGCAGTTCTTC. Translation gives CASTPGDYSYNEQFF.

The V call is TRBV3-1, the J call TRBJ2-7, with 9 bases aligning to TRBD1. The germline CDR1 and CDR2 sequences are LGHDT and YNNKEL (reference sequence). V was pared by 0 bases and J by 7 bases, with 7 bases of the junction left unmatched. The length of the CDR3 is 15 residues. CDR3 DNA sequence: TGTGCCAGCAGCCAAGATGGACAGGGGCTAGGGGAGCAGTACTTC. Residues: CASSQDGQGLGEQYF.

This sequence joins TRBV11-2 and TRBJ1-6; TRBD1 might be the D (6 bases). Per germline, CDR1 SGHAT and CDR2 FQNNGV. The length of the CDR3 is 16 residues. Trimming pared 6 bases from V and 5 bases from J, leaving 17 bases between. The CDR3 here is CASSPADRIHNSPLHF. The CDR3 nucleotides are TGTGCCAGCAGTCCAGCGGACAGAATCCATAATTCACCCCTCCACTTT.

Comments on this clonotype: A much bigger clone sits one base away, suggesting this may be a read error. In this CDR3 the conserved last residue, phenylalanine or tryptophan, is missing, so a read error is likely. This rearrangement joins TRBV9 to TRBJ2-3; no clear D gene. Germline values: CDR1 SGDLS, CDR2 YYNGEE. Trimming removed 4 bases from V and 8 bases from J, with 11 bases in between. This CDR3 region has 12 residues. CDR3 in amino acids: CASSYESSTQYL. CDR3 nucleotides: TGTGCCAGCAGCTACGAGTCTTCTACGCAGTATCTT.